This T cell receptor beta chain was profiled in a study of T cell responses to AZD1222 COVID-19 vaccine. This clone turned up a few times. Repertoires were generated with immunoSEQ multiplex PCR, while TCRdb's copy carries only in-frame clones and drops some. The sample lists fewer than 50,000 clones, around three quarters seen once, with 3.5% to 5% in the top ten. The CDR3 spans 15 residues. V lost 3 bases and J 3 bases, leaving 12 bases between the germline ends. Germline-derived CDR1 and CDR2 are LNHDA and SQIVND (reference sequence). The specimen was peripheral blood, collected on day 0 of AZD1222 vaccination. This TCR derives from an adult in good health. The chain couples TRBV19 to TRBJ2-1; possibly TRBD1 or TRBD2 for D (5 bases each). CDR3 amino acids: CASSIEGLIYNEQFF. For the CDR3, the DNA is TGTGCCAGTAGTATTGAGGGGCTGATCTACAATGAGCAGTTCTTC.